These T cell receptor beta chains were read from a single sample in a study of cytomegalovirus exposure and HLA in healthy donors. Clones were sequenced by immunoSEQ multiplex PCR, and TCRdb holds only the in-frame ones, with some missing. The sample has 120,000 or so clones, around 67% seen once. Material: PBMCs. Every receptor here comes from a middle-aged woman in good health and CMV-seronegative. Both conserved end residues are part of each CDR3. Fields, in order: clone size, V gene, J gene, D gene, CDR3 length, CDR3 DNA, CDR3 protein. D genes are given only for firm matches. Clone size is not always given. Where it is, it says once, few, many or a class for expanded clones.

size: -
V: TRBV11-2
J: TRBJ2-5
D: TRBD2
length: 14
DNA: TGTGCCAGCAGCTTCGACCGGGGGGGCGAGACCCAGTACTTC
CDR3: CASSFDRGGETQYF

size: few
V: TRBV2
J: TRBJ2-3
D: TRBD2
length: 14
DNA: TGTGCCAGCAGGCCAGCGGGGGGGGGAGATACGCAGTATTTT
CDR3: CASRPAGGGDTQYF

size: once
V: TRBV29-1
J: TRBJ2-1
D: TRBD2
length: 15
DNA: TGCAGCGTTGAAGGTAGCGGGGGGGGGTCGAATGAGCAGTTCTTC
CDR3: CSVEGSGGGSNEQFF

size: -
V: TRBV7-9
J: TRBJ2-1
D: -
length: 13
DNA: TGTGCCAGCAGCTCCGGACAGTACAATGAGCAGTTCTTC
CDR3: CASSSGQYNEQFF

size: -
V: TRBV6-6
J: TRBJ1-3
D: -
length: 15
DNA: TGTGCCAGCAACTTGACAGGCGCCTCTGGAAACACCATATATTTT
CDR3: CASNLTGASGNTIYF

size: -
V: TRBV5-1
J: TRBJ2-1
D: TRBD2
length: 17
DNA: TGCGCCAGCAGCTCCATGGGGGGCCCTAGCGGGAATCATGAGCAGTTCTTC
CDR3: CASSSMGGPSGNHEQFF

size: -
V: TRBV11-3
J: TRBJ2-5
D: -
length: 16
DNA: TGTGCCAGCAGCTTGGGTCGAACCCTGGGGGGAGAGACCCAGTACTTC
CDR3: CASSLGRTLGGETQYF

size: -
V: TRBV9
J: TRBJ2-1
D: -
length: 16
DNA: TGTGCCAGCAGCACGAGACAGGTTACAGGTTCAGATGAGCAGTTCTTC
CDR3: CASSTRQVTGSDEQFF

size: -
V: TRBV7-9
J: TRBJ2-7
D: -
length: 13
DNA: TGTGCCAGCAGCCAACAGGGAGCCTACGAGCAGTACTTC
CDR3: CASSQQGAYEQYF

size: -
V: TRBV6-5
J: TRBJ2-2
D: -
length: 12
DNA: TGTGCCAGCAGGACGGCGGAGGGTCAGCTGTTTTTT
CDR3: CASRTAEGQLFF